This TCR beta chain was recovered during a study of T cell responses to AZD1222 COVID-19 vaccine. Concerning this clone itself: Antigen specificity is unknown.

Study findings and constraints: Females outnumbered males among donors, who were mostly white British; clonal diversity was possibly underestimated. Reportedly, nearly half of unique spike TCRs recognized epitopes outside B.1.351/B.1.1.7 mutations.

Germline V gene sequence: CDR1 ENHRY, CDR2 SYGVKD. The V end lost 4 bases, the J end lost 5 bases, and 9 bases lay between the germline ends. The length of the CDR3 is 12 residues. Profiling relied on immunoSEQ multiplex PCR, and the TCRdb table lists in-frame clones only, not all of them. The table has approximately 110,000 clones, approximately 92% seen once. Sequencing used peripheral blood, obtained on day 0 of AZD1222 vaccination. V gene TRBV10-3 combines with J gene TRBJ2-7; D perhaps matches TRBD2 (7 bases). The sequence came from an adult in good health. The DNA of the CDR3 is TGTGCCATCAGTGGGGGGGGCGACGAGCAGTACTTC. It translates to CAISGGGDEQYF.